Below, 13 T cell receptor beta chains from the same sample are listed, as sequenced in a study of blood T cell repertoires in COVID-19. Libraries were prepared by immunoSEQ multiplex PCR; TCRdb keeps only in-frame clonotypes and omits some of them. The sample records approximately 200,000 clones, roughly 84% being singletons. Sequenced sample: peripheral blood. The source of these receptors is a man aged 45-65 years who had recovered from COVID-19.

The J gene is TRBJ1-5, the V gene TRBV28; 9 positions agree with TRBD1. The CDR3 extends over 15 amino acids. CDR1 is MDHEN, CDR2 SYDVKM, per germline. V shed 6 bases, J shed 7 bases, and the junction held 10 bases outside the gene matches. The CDR3 is CASRGDRAVKQPQHF. The CDR3, as DNA: TGTGCCAGCAGGGGGGACAGGGCGGTGAAGCAGCCCCAGCATTTT.

The V and J genes are TRBV5-1 and TRBJ2-1, with TRBD1 matching over 8 bases. The CDR3 is 14 residues long. CDR1 and CDR2 from the germline V gene are SGHRS and YFSETQ. V lost 4 bases, J lost 9 bases, and 9 bases stayed unmatched. In DNA form, the CDR3 reads TGCGCCAGCAGCCCAACCGAGACAGGGGTTGAGCAGTTCTTC. This sequence encodes CASSPTETGVEQFF.

The chain joins TRBV11-1 to TRBJ1-4; D is unclear. The V end lost 5 bases, the J end lost 4 bases, and 14 bases lay between the germline ends. This CDR3 has 15 residues. Germline V CDR1 and CDR2: SGHAT, FQDESV (reference sequence). The CDR3: CASSARSNSNEKLFF. The CDR3 region has the DNA TGTGCCAGCAGCGCACGATCCAACAGTAATGAAAAACTGTTTTTT.

This clone appeared once. V and J are TRBV28 and TRBJ2-6; D is unclear. Trimming removed 7 bases from V and 0 bases from J, with 10 bases in between. There are 15 residues in the CDR3. Germline V gene data show CDR1 as MDHEN and CDR2 as SYDVKM. CDR3 in amino acids: CASTTQSSGANVLTF. The DNA for the CDR3 is TGTGCCAGCACCACACAGAGCTCTGGGGCCAACGTCCTGACTTTC.

V usage is TRBV7-2 and J usage is TRBJ1-1, with D perhaps matching TRBD1 (5 bases). This CDR3 contains 15 residues. Trimming cost V 5 bases and J 4 bases, with 17 bases left between them. Germline lookup yields CDR1 SGHTA and CDR2 FQGNSA. CDR3 DNA sequence: TGTGCCAGCAGCCCTCCGGGTGGGGCCTCCACTGAAGCTTTCTTT. It codes for CASSPPGGASTEAFF.

This chain joins TRBV6-1 and TRBJ2-3, with D tentatively TRBD1 (6 bases). Germline V gives CDR1 MNHNS, CDR2 SASEGT. Trimming took 2 bases from V and 1 from J, leaving 13 bases between them. This CDR3 region has 16 residues. CDR3 residues: CASSELGAVGTDTQYF. In nucleotides, the CDR3 is TGTGCCAGCAGTGAATTGGGGGCTGTAGGCACAGATACGCAGTATTTT.

This chain connects TRBV28 to TRBJ1-2; 7 bases align to TRBD1. Trimming cost V 5 bases and J 6 bases; bases outside gene matches: 6. The CDR3 contains 13 residues. Germline V gene data show CDR1 as MDHEN and CDR2 as SYDVKM. The CDR3 DNA reads as TGTGCCAGCAGTCCACTGACAGGGAATGGCTACACCTTC. Translating it yields CASSPLTGNGYTF.

The chain is built from TRBV7-2 and TRBJ2-7; TRBD2 matches at 8 bases. CDR1 and CDR2 from the germline V gene are SGHTA and FQGNSA. The CDR3 is 15 residues long. V dropped 5 bases and J dropped 7; count of bases not matched to a gene: 13. The chain's CDR3 is CASSPLLSGMGEQYF. In nucleotides, the CDR3 is TGTGCCAGCAGCCCCCTGCTTAGCGGGATGGGGGAGCAGTACTTC. Full variable domain (missing parts from reference TRBV7-2 and TRBJ2-7): GAGVSQSPSNKVTEKGKDVELRCDPISGHTALYWYRQSLGQGLEFLIYFQGNSAPDKSGLPSDRFSAERTGGSVSTLTIQRTQQEDSAVYLCASSPLLSGMGEQYFGPGTRLTVT.

The rearrangement links TRBV4-1 to TRBJ1-2; D remains ambiguous. This CDR3 spans 14 amino acids. The germline CDR1 and CDR2 sequences are MGHRA and YSYEKL. The ends were cut back, 4 bases at V and 3 bases at J, with 12 bases in the middle. CDR3 sequence: CASSLQMEDYGYTF. CDR3 DNA sequence: TGCGCCAGCAGCCTTCAGATGGAGGACTATGGCTACACCTTC.

There are a few counts of this clone. The rearrangement uses TRBV27 and TRBJ2-7; the D is unclear. This CDR3 has 15 residues. Germline V CDR1 and CDR2: MNHEY, SMNVEV (reference sequence). V was clipped by 5 bases and J by 8 bases, with 22 bases between them. The CDR3 DNA reads as TGTGCCAGCAGTCCCATAGATCTGATCCCCTCCCAGCAGTACTTC. It codes for CASSPIDLIPSQQYF.

The V call is TRBV3-1 (or the pseudogene TRBV3-2), the J call TRBJ2-3, with 9 bases matching TRBD2. The CDR3 spans 15 residues. CDR1 and CDR2 from the germline V gene are LGHDT and YNNKEL (reference sequence). Unmatched junction bases numbered 3, after V lost 4 bases and J lost 1 base. The CDR3, as DNA: TGTGCCAGCAGCCTTAGCGGGAGCGGCACAGATACGCAGTATTTT. This codes for CASSLSGSGTDTQYF.

The chain is built from TRBV18 and TRBJ2-2, with 14 bases that match TRBD2. Germline loops: CDR1 KGHSH, CDR2 LQKENI. Unmatched junction bases numbered 12, after V lost 8 bases and J lost 4 bases. This CDR3 is 18 amino acids long. The CDR3 spells CASRPGLAGVVGTGELFF. The CDR3 nucleotides are TGTGCCAGCCGTCCGGGACTAGCGGGAGTTGTCGGCACCGGGGAGCTGTTTTTT.

The chain couples TRBV4-1 to TRBJ2-3, with 8 bases aligning to TRBD2. The junction had 9 bases not matched to a gene; V was cut back by 0 bases and J by 4 bases. In germline, CDR1 is MGHRA, CDR2 YSYEKL. CDR3 length: 17 amino acids. The CDR3 is CASSQDRGLAGPDTQYF. In nucleotides, the CDR3 is TGCGCCAGCAGCCAAGATCGAGGGCTAGCGGGCCCAGATACGCAGTATTTT.